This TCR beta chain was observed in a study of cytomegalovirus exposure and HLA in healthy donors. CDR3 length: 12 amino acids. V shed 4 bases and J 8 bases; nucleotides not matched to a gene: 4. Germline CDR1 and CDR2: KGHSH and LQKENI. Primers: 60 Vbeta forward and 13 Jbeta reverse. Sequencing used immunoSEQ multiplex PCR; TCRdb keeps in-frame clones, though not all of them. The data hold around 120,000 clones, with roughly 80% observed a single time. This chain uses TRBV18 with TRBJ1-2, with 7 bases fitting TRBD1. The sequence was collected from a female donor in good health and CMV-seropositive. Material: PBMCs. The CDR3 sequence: CASSRDRDGYTF. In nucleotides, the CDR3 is TGTGCCAGCTCACGTGACAGGGACGGCTACACCTTC.